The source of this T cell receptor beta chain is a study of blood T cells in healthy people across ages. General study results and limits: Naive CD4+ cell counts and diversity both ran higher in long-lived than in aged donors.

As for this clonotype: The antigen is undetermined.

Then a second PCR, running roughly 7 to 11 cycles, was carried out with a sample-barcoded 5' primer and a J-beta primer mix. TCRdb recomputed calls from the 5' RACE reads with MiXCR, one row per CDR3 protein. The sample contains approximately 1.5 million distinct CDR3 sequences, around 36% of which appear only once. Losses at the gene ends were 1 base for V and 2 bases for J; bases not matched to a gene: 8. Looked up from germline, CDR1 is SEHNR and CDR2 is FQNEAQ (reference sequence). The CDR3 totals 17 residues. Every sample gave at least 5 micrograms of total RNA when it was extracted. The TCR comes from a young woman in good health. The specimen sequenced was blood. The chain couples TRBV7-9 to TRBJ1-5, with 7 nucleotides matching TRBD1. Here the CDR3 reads CASSLVTGVFGNQPQHF. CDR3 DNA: TGTGCCAGCAGCTTAGTAACAGGGGTGTTTGGCAATCAGCCCCAGCATTTT.